The present T cell receptor beta chain was sequenced within a study of persistence of HIV-infected CD4 T cells. About this clone itself: What it recognizes is unknown.

The stimulus was an HIV-1 Gag 15-mer peptide pool, approximately 0.93 ug/peptide/mL. CD40L-negative CD69-negative CD45RO-high memory CD4+ T cells were sorted as populations depleted of antigen-responding cells. Germline V gene lookup returns CDR1 LNHDA and CDR2 SQIVND (reference sequence). V was trimmed by 5 bases and J by 0 bases, leaving 11 bases between them. This CDR3 is built from 15 residues. Sequencing used immunoSEQ version 4 in survey mode. TCRdb's copy holds only in-frame clones and misses some; the assay was immunoSEQ multiplex PCR. The sample shows 30,000 to 45,000 clones, approximately 85% of them seen only once.

V is TRBV19 and J is TRBJ1-5; no clear D gene. This specimen consisted of cultured CD4+ T cells from PBMCs, obtained from a patient who received antiretroviral therapy. The sequence came from an adult with HIV. The donor label of this sample is uncertain. The CDR3, as DNA: TGTGCCAGTAGTCCAGTCGGGAATAGCAATCAGCCCCAGCATTTT. Translated: CASSPVGNSNQPQHF.